The 21 T cell receptor beta chains below come from one sample, sequenced in a study of cytomegalovirus exposure and HLA in healthy donors (dated by TCRdb to 2016 to 2017). Library prep was done by the immunoSEQ multiplex PCR assay. A mixture of 60 forward primers for TCR Vbeta segments and 13 reverse primers for TCR Jbeta segments was used in the multiplex PCR. The source is immuneACCESS, and TCRdb retained only in-frame sequences with V and J called. Part of the clones is not carried over; for the studies checked, unresolved V genes explain less than half of this, and the remainder is unexplained. This sample comprises roughly 36,000 clones, 80% of them detected only once. Of the sample, 5.5% to 7% is held by the ten largest clones. The material sequenced was PBMCs. These receptor sequences come from a male donor in good health and CMV-seronegative.

V usage is TRBV15 and J usage is TRBJ2-7, with D possibly TRBD1 on 6 matching bases. Germline loops: CDR1 LNHNV, CDR2 YYDKDF (reference sequence). Trimming cost V 0 bases and J 4 bases, with 10 bases left between them. This CDR3 is 14 amino acids long. The CDR3 coding sequence is TGTGCCACCAGCAGAGACAGGGGTCGTTACGAGCAGTACTTC. It translates to CATSRDRGRYEQYF. The whole variable domain, remainder taken from reference TRBV15 and TRBJ2-7, is DAMVIQNPRYQVTQFGKPVTLSCSQTLNHNVMYWYQQKSSQAPKLLFHYYDKDFNNEADTPDNFQSRRPNTSFCFLDIRSPGLGDTAMYLCATSRDRGRYEQYFGPGTRLTVT.

The V gene is TRBV5-1, the J gene TRBJ1-2, with TRBD1 matching 7 bases. J gave up 2 bases and V 4 bases, and 8 bases lay outside the gene matches. Germline-derived CDR1 and CDR2 are SGHRS and YFSETQ. The CDR3 is made up of 15 amino acids. CDR3 sequence reads: CASSPPGQPNYGYTF. CDR3 sequence (DNA): TGCGCCAGCAGCCCCCCGGGACAGCCGAACTATGGCTACACCTTC.

This clone was counted a few times. The V gene is TRBV4-3, the J gene TRBJ2-1; 10 bases line up with TRBD2. CDR1 LGHNA and CDR2 YSLEER come from the germline V gene. This CDR3 is 16 amino acids long. V lost 1 base and J lost 3; bases outside the gene matches: 3. The CDR3 DNA reads as TGCGCCAGCAGCCAAGGGGCTAGCGGGAGCTACAATGAGCAGTTCTTC. It translates to CASSQGASGSYNEQFF.

The chain employs TRBV6-1 and TRBJ1-5, with 7 bases identical to TRBD1. Germline V gives CDR1 MNHNS, CDR2 SASEGT. This CDR3 has 17 amino acids. V shed 0 bases and J 1 base; nucleotides not matched to a gene: 6. This CDR3 is CASSEAPTGLSNQPQHF. For the CDR3, the DNA is TGTGCCAGCAGTGAAGCGCCGACAGGGTTGAGCAATCAGCCCCAGCATTTT.

This rearrangement joins TRBV30 to TRBJ1-3; TRBD1 might be the D (5 bases). The CDR3 extends over 13 amino acids. Germline V lookup: CDR1 GTSNPN, CDR2 SVGIG (reference sequence). Deletions cut 3 bases from V and 2 bases from J, with 8 bases between. CDR3 nucleotides: TGTGCCTGGAGGCCGGGGGCTGGAAACACCATATATTTT. Its translation is CAWRPGAGNTIYF.

The chain has TRBV23-1 and TRBJ1-4; maybe TRBD1 (6 bases). TRBV23-1 is annotated as an ORF whose role is uncertain. The length of the CDR3 is 23 residues. V lost 0 bases and J 0 bases, leaving 29 bases between the germline ends. The CDR3 loop reads CASSQSRSGVPSRSPTTNEKLFF. Here the CDR3 DNA reads TGCGCCAGCAGTCAATCTAGGTCAGGGGTCCCTTCAAGGTCCCCAACAACTAATGAAAAACTGTTTTTT.

The gene calls are TRBV30 and TRBJ1-2; D call uncertain. The CDR3 has 15 residues. Germline values: CDR1 GTSNPN, CDR2 SVGIG (reference sequence). Between the trimmed V and J ends, which lost 0 bases and 3 bases, there was a span of 14 bases. In nucleotides, the CDR3 is TGTGCCTGGAGTGTAACGGCAAAGAGGGACTATGGCTACACCTTC. Translation gives CAWSVTAKRDYGYTF.

The chain joins TRBV5-5 to TRBJ2-6; unclear D gene. The CDR3 sequence is 15 residues long. Germline-derived CDR1 and CDR2 are SGHKS and YYEKEE (reference sequence). V was clipped by 4 bases and J by 0 bases, with 8 bases between them. This chain's CDR3 is CASSPTPSGANVLTF. The CDR3 bases are TGTGCCAGCAGCCCCACACCCTCTGGGGCCAACGTCCTGACTTTC.

This clone was detected a few times. The rearrangement uses TRBV28 and TRBJ1-4; maybe TRBD1 (6 bases). The CDR3 has 16 residues. CDR1 and CDR2 (germline): MDHEN, SYDVKM. V was cut by 2 bases and J by 3 bases, with 13 bases left in between. In DNA form, the CDR3 reads TGTGCCAGCAGTTTAGGGGGCGCAGGGGCTAATGAAAAACTGTTTTTT. It translates to CASSLGGAGANEKLFF.

V gene TRBV12-5 combines with J gene TRBJ1-2, with 9 bases aligning to TRBD1. Germline V gene data show CDR1 as LGHNT and CDR2 as FRNRAP. The junction had 2 bases not matched to a gene; V was cut back by 1 base and J by 2 bases. The CDR3 is 15 amino acids. The CDR3 here is CASGLGDRENYGYTF. CDR3 sequence (DNA): TGTGCTAGTGGTTTGGGGGACAGGGAGAACTATGGCTACACCTTC.

The genes are TRBV4-1 and TRBJ2-1, with TRBD2 identical over 10 bases. Trimming at V came to 3 bases and at J to 4 bases, leaving 9 bases not matched to a gene. The CDR3 is 17 amino acids. Per the germline V gene, CDR1 is MGHRA and CDR2 is YSYEKL. DNA for the CDR3: TGCGCCAGCAGCCAGGCCACTAGCGGGAACCTGTACAATGAGCAGTTCTTC. Its protein product is CASSQATSGNLYNEQFF.

The rearrangement uses TRBV13 and TRBJ2-3; D remains unclear. Germline CDR1 reads PRHDT; CDR2 reads FYEKMQ (reference sequence). CDR3 size: 13 residues. Trimming removed 4 bases from V and 6 bases from J, with 11 bases in between. The CDR3 nucleotides are TGTGCCAGCAGCTCCCGTTTTAGCGATACGCAGTATTTT. This sequence encodes CASSSRFSDTQYF.

CDR3 sequence (DNA): TGCGCCAGCAGCCAGCCGGGACAGGGGTACTATGGCTACACCTTC. Translation gives CASSQPGQGYYGYTF. The chain joins TRBV4-1 to TRBJ1-2; 10 bases match TRBD1. This CDR3 contains 15 residues. From germline, CDR1 is MGHRA and CDR2 YSYEKL. The V gene end was trimmed by 3 bases and the J gene end by 3 bases; junction bases not matched to a gene: 4.

The chain carries TRBV6-1 and TRBJ1-3; TRBD1 is a possible D gene (6 bases). CDR3 size: 14 residues. The ends were cut back, 9 bases at V and 4 bases at J, with 16 bases in the middle. Germline V gene lookup returns CDR1 MNHNS and CDR2 SASEGT. The CDR3 region has the DNA TGTGCCAGTATCCAAGGGGGTCTGGGAAACACCATATATTTT. Protein: CASIQGGLGNTIYF.

The rearrangement uses TRBV5-8 and TRBJ1-5; no definite D call. Trimming shortened V by 0 bases and J by 0 bases, and 7 bases separated the two germline ends. Per the germline V gene, CDR1 is SGHTS and CDR2 is YDEGEE. The CDR3 is 15 residues long. The DNA of the CDR3 is TGTGCCAGCAGCTTGGTGGGCCATAGCAATCAGCCCCAGCATTTT. Amino acid sequence: CASSLVGHSNQPQHF.

The chain uses TRBV30 and TRBJ1-2; possible D gene TRBD1, 5 bases. CDR1 and CDR2 (germline): GTSNPN, SVGIG (reference sequence). Trimming pared 2 bases from V and 4 bases from J, leaving 11 bases between. The CDR3 covers 13 residues. CDR3 region: CAWSPQGGYGYTF. The CDR3 DNA reads TGTGCCTGGAGTCCGCAGGGCGGCTATGGCTACACCTTC.

The chain has TRBV7-9 and TRBJ2-7; D unresolved. The CDR3 covers 14 residues. Germline CDR1 is SEHNR and CDR2 is FQNEAQ (reference sequence). V dropped 0 bases and J dropped 12 bases, with 18 bases sitting between them. The CDR3 DNA is TGTGCCAGCAGCTTAGCGTTAGGAGATGAGGTGCGGTACTTC. Amino acid sequence: CASSLALGDEVRYF.

The V gene is TRBV18, the J gene TRBJ1-2; 7 bases are shared with TRBD1. With 3 bases clipped from V and 4 bases from J, the junction kept 5 bases outside the gene matches. Germline V gives CDR1 KGHSH, CDR2 LQKENI. This CDR3 has 14 residues. CDR3 nucleotide sequence: TGTGCCAGCTCACCCGGACAGGAAGGCTATGGCTACACCTTC. Its protein product is CASSPGQEGYGYTF.

The rearrangement joins TRBV6-1 to TRBJ1-5, with 7 nucleotides matching TRBD1. Per the germline V gene, CDR1 is MNHNS and CDR2 is SASEGT. This CDR3 has 18 residues. V dropped 4 bases and J dropped 0; count of bases not matched to a gene: 12. The CDR3 spells CASSAGTVAILSNQPQHF. The CDR3 coding sequence is TGTGCCAGCAGTGCCGGGACAGTCGCAATTCTTAGCAATCAGCCCCAGCATTTT.

The chain combines TRBV6-5 with TRBJ1-3; D is unresolved. Germline CDR1 is MNHEY and CDR2 is SVGAGI. The V end was cut by 5 bases, the J end by 4 bases, with 15 bases between. The CDR3 is 15 amino acids. The DNA for the CDR3 is TGTGCCAGCAGTCCAAATAGCTTTCCCGGAAACACCATATATTTT. It specifies CASSPNSFPGNTIYF.

This clone appeared a few times. Other nucleotide sequences in the sample specify the same CDR3. The chain combines TRBV5-1 with TRBJ2-5; the D gene is possibly TRBD2 (6 bases). Germline-derived CDR1 and CDR2 are SGHRS and YFSETQ. This CDR3 is built from 12 residues. The V gene lost 5 bases and the J gene lost 5 bases, with 10 bases spanning the gap. This CDR3 reads CASRVGGETQYF. Written as DNA, the CDR3 is TGCGCCAGCAGGGTAGGAGGGGAGACCCAGTACTTC.